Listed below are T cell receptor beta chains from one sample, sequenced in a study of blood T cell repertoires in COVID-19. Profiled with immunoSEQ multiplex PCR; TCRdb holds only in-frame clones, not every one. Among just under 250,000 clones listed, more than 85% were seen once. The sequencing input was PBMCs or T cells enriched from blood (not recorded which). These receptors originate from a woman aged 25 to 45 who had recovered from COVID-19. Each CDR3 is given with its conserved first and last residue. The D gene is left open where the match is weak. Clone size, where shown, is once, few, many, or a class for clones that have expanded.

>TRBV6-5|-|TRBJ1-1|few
CASLSTGTEAFF
TGTGCCAGCTTATCCACAGGGACTGAAGCTTTCTTT
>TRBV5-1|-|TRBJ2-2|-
CASSLVPGSNTGELFF
TGCGCCAGCAGCTTGGTCCCAGGATCGAACACCGGGGAGCTGTTTTTT
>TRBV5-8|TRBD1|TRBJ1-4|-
CASSSGQNNEKLFF
TGTGCCAGCAGCTCGGGACAGAATAATGAAAAACTGTTTTTT
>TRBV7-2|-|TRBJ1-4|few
CASSSSPNEKLFF
TGTGCCAGCAGCTCCAGTCCTAATGAAAAACTGTTTTTT
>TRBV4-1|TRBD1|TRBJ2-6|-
CASSGGQLISGANVLTF
TGCGCCAGCAGCGGGGGACAGTTAATCTCTGGGGCCAACGTCCTGACTTTC
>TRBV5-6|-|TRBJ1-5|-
CASSFELNQPQHF
TGTGCCAGCAGCTTTGAGCTGAATCAGCCCCAGCATTTT
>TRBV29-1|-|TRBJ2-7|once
CSVVYDSYEQYF
TGCAGCGTTGTGTACGACAGCTACGAGCAGTACTTC
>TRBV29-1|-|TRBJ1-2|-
CSVPQGSDGYTF
TGCAGCGTTCCGCAGGGCTCGGATGGCTACACCTTC
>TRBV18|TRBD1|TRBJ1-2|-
CASSSTGVEYGYTF
TGTGCCAGCTCATCGACAGGGGTGGAGTATGGCTACACCTTC
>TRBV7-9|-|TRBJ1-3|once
CASSLQGSGNTIYF
TGTGCCAGCAGCTTACAGGGGTCTGGAAACACCATATATTTT
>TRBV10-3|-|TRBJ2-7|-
CAISSPQGGASYEQYF
TGTGCCATCAGTTCCCCCCAGGGGGGTGCCTCCTACGAGCAGTACTTC
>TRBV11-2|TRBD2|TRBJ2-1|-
CASSLEGLAGGGYNEQFF
TGTGCCAGCAGCTTAGAGGGACTAGCGGGAGGCGGGTACAATGAGCAGTTCTTC
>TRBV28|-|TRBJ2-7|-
CASSLNWAGRSYEQYF
TGTGCCAGCAGTCTAAATTGGGCGGGCCGCTCCTACGAGCAGTACTTC
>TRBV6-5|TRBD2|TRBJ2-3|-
CASKGGRSTDTQYF
TGTGCCAGCAAAGGCGGGAGGTCCACAGATACGCAGTATTTT
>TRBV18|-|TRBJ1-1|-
CASSPPQANTEAFF
TGTGCCAGCTCACCACCGCAGGCGAACACTGAAGCTTTCTTT
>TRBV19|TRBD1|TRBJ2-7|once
CASSMRDRGYEQYF
TGTGCCAGTAGTATGAGGGACAGGGGTTACGAGCAGTACTTC
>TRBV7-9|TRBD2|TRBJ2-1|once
CASSLGTSSSYNEQFF
TGTGCCAGCAGCTTGGGGACTAGCTCCTCCTACAATGAGCAGTTCTTC
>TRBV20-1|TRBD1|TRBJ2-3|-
CSASSRDRVSTDTQYF
TGCAGTGCTAGTTCCCGAGACAGGGTGAGCACAGATACGCAGTATTTT
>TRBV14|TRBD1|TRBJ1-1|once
CASSLEGQGRPNTEAFF
TGTGCCAGCAGCCTAGAGGGACAGGGGCGGCCGAACACTGAAGCTTTCTTT
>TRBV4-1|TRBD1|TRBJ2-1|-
CASSRIQGQTSSYNEQFF
TGCGCCAGCAGCCGGATACAGGGGCAAACGAGCTCCTACAATGAGCAGTTCTTC
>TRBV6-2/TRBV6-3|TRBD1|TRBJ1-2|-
CASSLLQGAKNDGYTF
TGTGCCAGCAGTCTACTACAGGGGGCGAAGAATGATGGCTACACCTTC
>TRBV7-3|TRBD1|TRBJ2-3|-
CASSPRGRNTDTQYF
TGTGCCAGCAGCCCGAGGGGGCGGAACACAGATACGCAGTATTTT
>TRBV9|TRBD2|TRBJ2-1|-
CASSVTAGSNEQFF
TGTGCCAGCAGCGTAACAGCGGGAAGCAATGAGCAGTTCTTC
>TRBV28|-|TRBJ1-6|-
CASSLSGEYNSPLHF
TGTGCCAGCAGTTTATCCGGGGAATATAATTCACCCCTCCACTTT
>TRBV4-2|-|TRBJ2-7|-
CASSQHGTSSSYEQYF
TGTGCCAGCAGCCAACACGGGACTTCGAGCTCCTACGAGCAGTACTTC
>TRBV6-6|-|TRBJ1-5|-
CASTSFSYQPQHF
TGTGCCAGCACTTCCTTCTCGTATCAGCCCCAGCATTTT
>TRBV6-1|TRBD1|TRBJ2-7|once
CASSEGVTGLYEQYF
TGTGCCAGCAGTGAAGGTGTGACAGGGCTCTACGAGCAGTACTTC
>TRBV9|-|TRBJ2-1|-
CASSVGWLNEQFF
TGTGCCAGCAGCGTAGGTTGGCTGAATGAGCAGTTCTTC
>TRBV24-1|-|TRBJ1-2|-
CATSDFESGYTF
TGTGCCACCAGTGACTTCGAGTCTGGCTACACCTTC
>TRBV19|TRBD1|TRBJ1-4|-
CASSMGQTTNEKLFF
TGTGCCAGTAGTATGGGACAGACAACTAATGAAAAACTGTTTTTT
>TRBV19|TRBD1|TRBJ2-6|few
CASKAQGATGANVLTF
TGTGCCAGTAAGGCCCAGGGGGCGACCGGGGCCAACGTCCTGACTTTC
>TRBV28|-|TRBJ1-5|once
CASSSPRGADQPQHF
TGTGCCAGCAGTTCCCCACGGGGAGCCGATCAGCCCCAGCATTTT
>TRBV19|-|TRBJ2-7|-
CASSITGTYPYEQYF
TGTGCCAGTAGTATTACAGGGACATACCCCTACGAGCAGTACTTC
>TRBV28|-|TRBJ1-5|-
CASEVRRYYSNQPQHF
TGTGCCAGCGAAGTCCGACGGTACTATAGCAATCAGCCCCAGCATTTT
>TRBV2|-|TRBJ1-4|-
CASSVGRAEKLFF
TGTGCCAGCAGTGTAGGCAGGGCCGAAAAACTGTTTTTT
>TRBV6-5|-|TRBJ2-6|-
CASSYRGGKANVLTF
TGTGCCAGCAGTTACAGGGGTGGGAAGGCCAACGTCCTGACTTTC
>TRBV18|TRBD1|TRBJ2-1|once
CASSGQGEGEQFF
TGTGCCAGCTCTGGACAGGGGGAGGGTGAGCAGTTCTTC
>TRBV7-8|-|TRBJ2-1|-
CASSLETWASVYNEQFF
TGTGCCAGCAGCTTAGAGACCTGGGCTAGCGTTTACAATGAGCAGTTCTTC
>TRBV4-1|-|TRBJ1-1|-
CASSPGVEAFF
TGCGCCAGCAGCCCAGGCGTTGAAGCTTTCTTT
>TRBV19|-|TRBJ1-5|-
CASQGPPNQPQHF
TGTGCCAGCCAGGGGCCTCCCAATCAGCCCCAGCATTTT
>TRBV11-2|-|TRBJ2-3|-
CASSLSGGDTQYF
TGTGCCAGCAGCTTATCAGGGGGGGATACGCAGTATTTT
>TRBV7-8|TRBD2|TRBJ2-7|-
CASSSYRLAGDYEQYF
TGTGCCAGCAGCTCATATAGACTAGCGGGGGACTACGAGCAGTACTTC
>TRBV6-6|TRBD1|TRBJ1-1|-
CASSYDRVSTEAFF
TGTGCCAGCAGTTACGACAGGGTGAGCACTGAAGCTTTCTTT
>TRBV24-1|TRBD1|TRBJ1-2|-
CATSDPDRGYGYTF
TGTGCCACCAGTGATCCGGACAGGGGCTATGGCTACACCTTC
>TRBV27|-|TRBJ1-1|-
CASSLARRTEAFF
TGTGCCAGCAGTTTAGCGAGGAGGACTGAAGCTTTCTTT
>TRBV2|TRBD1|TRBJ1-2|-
CASSGTGGRGYTF
TGTGCCAGCAGCGGGACAGGGGGAAGGGGCTACACCTTC
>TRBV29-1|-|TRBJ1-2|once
CSVDTRGYQGRSYGYTF
TGCAGCGTTGATACGCGAGGTTACCAGGGGCGTAGCTATGGCTACACCTTC
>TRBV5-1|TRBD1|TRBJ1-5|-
CASSLGQGPSNQPQHF
TGCGCCAGCAGCTTAGGACAGGGCCCAAGCAATCAGCCCCAGCATTTT
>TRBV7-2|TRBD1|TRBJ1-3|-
CASSFGQGANSGNTIYF
TGTGCCAGCAGCTTCGGACAGGGCGCTAACTCTGGAAACACCATATATTTT
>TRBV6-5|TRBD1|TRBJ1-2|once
CASTRGLEANYGYTF
TGTGCCAGCACAAGGGGGCTTGAAGCTAACTATGGCTACACCTTC
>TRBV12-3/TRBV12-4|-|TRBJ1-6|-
CASRHTDSPLHF
TGTGCCAGCAGGCATACGGATTCACCCCTCCACTTT
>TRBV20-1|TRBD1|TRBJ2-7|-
CSASRPGQSSYEQYF
TGCAGTGCTAGTCGTCCGGGACAGAGCTCCTACGAGCAGTACTTC
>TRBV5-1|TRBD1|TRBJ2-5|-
CASSLAGQKSTQYF
TGCGCCAGCAGCTTGGCGGGACAGAAGAGCACCCAGTACTTC
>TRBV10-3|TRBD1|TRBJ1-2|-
CAISVSGQGFYGYTF
TGTGCCATCAGTGTGTCTGGACAGGGGTTCTATGGCTACACCTTC